The source of this T cell receptor (beta chain) is a study of blood T cells in healthy people across ages. Study-wide points: The percentage of naive T cells correlated strongly with TCR beta diversity.

The CDR3 has 13 residues. Trimming removed 8 bases from V and 5 bases from J; junction bases left unmatched: 8. Germline V gene lookup returns CDR1 MGHDK and CDR2 SYGVNS. About this clonotype: The antigen is unknown.

The use of a sample-barcoded 5' primer and a J-beta primer mix characterized a second PCR of roughly 6 to 12 cycles. TCRdb independently ran MiXCR on the 5' RACE reads; one entry per CDR3 protein. Counted here are 780,000 or so distinct CDR3 sequences, 45% to 70% occurring once; the ten biggest clones make up roughly 26%. This clonotype was obtained from a man in his forties in good health. The rearrangement links TRBV25-1 to TRBJ1-2, with TRBD1 matching 7 bases. Sequenced input: blood. The CDR3 loop is CASCPPGGYGYTF. Written as DNA, the CDR3 is TGTGCCAGCTGTCCCCCAGGGGGTTATGGCTACACCTTC.